This is a list of T cell receptor beta chains from one sample in a study of blood T cell repertoires in COVID-19. Only in-frame clones appear in the TCRdb table, and some are missing; sequencing was by immunoSEQ multiplex PCR. The sample holds some 200,000 clones, 82% seen once. The specimen sequenced was peripheral blood. The receptors here all came from a woman in her 70s with COVID-19, enrolled during active disease. CDR3s include the opening cysteine and the closing phenylalanine or tryptophan. Clone size is shown for a subset of rows, as once, few, many or a class of expanded clone.

cdr3_aa,j_call,cdr3_length,clone_size,v_call
CASSREAANTEAFF,TRBJ1-1,14,.,TRBV19
CASSTGQGGSNQPQHF,TRBJ1-5,16,.,TRBV19
CASSLSGLAEETQYF,TRBJ2-5,15,.,TRBV28
CASSLDRGTGNTIYF,TRBJ1-3,15,few,TRBV7-2
CASSASGGGEKLFF,TRBJ1-4,14,.,TRBV9
CASSSQGGDTEAFF,TRBJ1-1,14,once,TRBV7-3
CASSLSGSPSYNEQFF,TRBJ2-1,16,few,TRBV27
CASSLEGGANYGYTF,TRBJ1-2,15,.,TRBV7-2
CASGRDIYGTNEKLFF,TRBJ1-4,16,.,TRBV2
CASSPLRGANVLTF,TRBJ2-6,14,.,TRBV11-2
CASKTGAGTEAFF,TRBJ1-1,13,.,TRBV28